The clone carrying this T cell receptor beta chain was counted many times. The antigen is undetermined. TCR beta CDR3 region amplification was performed from RNA transcripts. Carried out on the TCR CDR3, a first-round RT-PCR used the HTBI primer set. TCRdb re-called the multiplex PCR reads through MiXCR, storing one row per CDR3 protein. This sample has 640,000 or so distinct CDR3 sequences, with 11% to 15% found just once. Any patient presenting with uncontrolled infection, other autoimmune disease, pregnancy or lactation was left out. The data were obtained in a study of T cells in Graves' hyperthyroidism and ophthalmopathy. Study-level results: Progression to ophthalmopathy was predicted a median of roughly 6.5 months early. Using 13 V-J features, a model discriminated ophthalmopathy from stable hyperthyroidism.

The V gene lost 0 bases and the J gene lost 3 bases, with 9 bases spanning the gap. Germline V lookup: CDR1 SGHVS, CDR2 FQNEAQ. This CDR3 spans 15 amino acids. V is TRBV7-8 and J is TRBJ1-3; D uncertain. Specimen: blood. This clonotype originated in a woman younger than 30 with Graves' ophthalmopathy. The CDR3: CASSLARSHGNTIYF. The CDR3 nucleotides are TGTGCCAGCAGCTTAGCGCGCAGTCATGGAAACACCATATATTTT.